The 8 T cell receptor beta chains reported below all come from one sample, sequenced in a study of cytomegalovirus exposure and HLA in healthy donors. Both 60 Vbeta primers and 13 Jbeta primers went into the PCR. The data were produced by immunoSEQ multiplex PCR, yet TCRdb's version contains in-frame clones alone and is incomplete. The profile covers around 91,000 clones, with about three quarters appearing a single time and around 2.5% taken by the ten largest. The sample taken for sequencing was PBMCs. Receptor source: a male donor in good health and CMV-seropositive.

The chain carries TRBV11-1 and TRBJ1-4; TRBD1 matches 7 bases. This CDR3 comprises 14 residues. Per germline, CDR1 SGHAT and CDR2 FQDESV (reference sequence). After removal of 5 bases from V and 5 bases from J, the junction contained 5 bases not matched to a gene. The CDR3 sequence is CASSRGQTNEKLFF. CDR3 DNA sequence: TGTGCCAGCAGCCGGGGACAGACAAATGAAAAACTGTTTTTT.

The chain has TRBV7-6 and TRBJ2-7; D is possibly TRBD2 (6 bases). CDR3 length equals 12 residues. Germline CDR1 and CDR2: SGHVS and FNYEAQ. The germline V and J ends were trimmed by 11 bases and 3 bases, with 14 bases remaining between them. This CDR3 is CAVASENYEQYF. As DNA, the CDR3 is TGTGCCGTCGCTAGCGAGAACTACGAGCAGTACTTC.

The chain uses TRBV6-5 and TRBJ2-7, with 12 bases lining up with TRBD2. The CDR3 loop spans 16 amino acids. The V gene's germline CDR1 is MNHEY and CDR2 SVGAGI. With V trimmed by 2 bases and J by 0 bases, 2 bases remained unmatched. The CDR3 loop reads CASSYRTSGNSYEQYF. CDR3 nucleotides: TGTGCCAGCAGTTACCGGACTAGCGGGAACTCCTACGAGCAGTACTTC.

This clone was seen ten or more times. The J gene is TRBJ2-4, the V gene TRBV30, with TRBD1 as a possible D gene (6 bases). Germline V CDR1 and CDR2: GTSNPN, SVGIG (reference sequence). The CDR3 is 13 amino acids. V dropped 4 bases and J dropped 8 bases, with 15 bases sitting between them. CDR3 DNA: TGTGCCTGGAATAAGGGGGATTTGGACATTCAGTACTTC. It specifies CAWNKGDLDIQYF.

There are a few counts of this clone. The chain combines TRBV10-3 with TRBJ1-6, with 10 positions matching TRBD1. The V gene's germline CDR1 is ENHRY and CDR2 SYGVKD. The CDR3 contains 15 residues. V shed 0 bases, J shed 7 bases, and the junction held 0 bases outside the gene matches. The CDR3 loop is CAISESGQGNSPLHF. CDR3 nucleotides: TGTGCCATCAGTGAGTCGGGACAGGGGAATTCACCCCTCCACTTT.

This clone turned up a few times. The genes are TRBV4-3 and TRBJ2-3; D ambiguous. The CDR3 spans 14 residues. Germline V gene sequence: CDR1 LGHNA, CDR2 YSLEER. V dropped 2 bases and J dropped 0 bases, with 6 bases sitting between them. The CDR3 sequence: CASSQQTSTDTQYF. The CDR3 DNA reads as TGCGCCAGCAGCCAACAGACTAGCACAGATACGCAGTATTTT.

A remark on this clone: At one boundary the junction diverges from the germline segment, which might be a read error. This chain connects TRBV5-4 to TRBJ2-3, with 9 bases identical to TRBD2. CDR1 and CDR2 from the germline V gene are SGHNT and YYREEE (reference sequence). The CDR3 is 16 residues long. CDR3 region: CASSLPGTSSTDAQYF. CDR3 coding DNA: TGTGCCAGCAGCTTGCCCGGGACTAGCAGCACAGATGCGCAGTATTTT.

The chain carries TRBV7-9 and TRBJ1-2; D perhaps matches TRBD1 (6 bases). CDR3 length: 14 residues. Trimming took 7 bases from V and 6 from J, leaving 18 bases between them. Germline V lookup: CDR1 SEHNR, CDR2 FQNEAQ (reference sequence). CDR3 DNA sequence: TGTGCCAGCACCGGGATGACAGGAAAAAATGGCTACACCTTC. Encoded protein: CASTGMTGKNGYTF.